Listed here is a single TCR beta chain. The CDR3 is cut off 3 residues early in the read; its end comes from the germline J gene. The sample originates from a study of T cells in women clearing cervical HPV infection. The protocol was immunoSEQ multiplex PCR, while the TCRdb copy is restricted to in-frame clones and leaves out a portion. The sample includes under 35,000 clones. The V gene end was trimmed by 3 bases and the J gene end by 2 bases; junction bases not matched to a gene: 9. CDR1 is SGHRS, CDR2 YFSETQ, per germline. This CDR3 comprises 17 residues. The TCR comes from a woman between 18 and 69 years old with a cervical HPV16 infection that either progressed to CIN3+ or cleared (not recorded which). The gene calls are TRBV5-1 and TRBJ1-4; 8 bases align to TRBD1. Input material: blood buffy coat. The sequenced part of the CDR3 DNA is TGCGCCAGCAGCTACCAAAGACAGGGGTTGACTAATGAAAAA. It codes for CASSYQRQGLTNEK. The whole CDR3 sequence reads CASSYQRQGLTNEKLFF. The full variable domain, rest sourced from reference TRBV5-1 and TRBJ1-4, is KAGVTQTPRYLIKTRGQQVTLSCSPISGHRSVSWYQQTPGQGLQFLFEYFSETQRNKGNFPGRFSGRQFSNSRSEMNVSTLELGDSALYLCASSYQRQGLTNEKLFFGSGTQLSVL.